The rows below give T cell receptor beta chains drawn from one sample of a study of breast tumors, draining lymph nodes, adjacent tissues. TCRdb ran MiXCR on the multiplex PCR reads and lists one entry per CDR3 protein. Of about 21,000 distinct CDR3 sequences in the sample, roughly 50% were seen once. Source material: breast tumor tissue. These receptor sequences come from a female donor with breast cancer. Some clones in this sample may be carry-over from other donors' samples. CDR3s include the opening cysteine and the closing phenylalanine or tryptophan. Each record gives: V gene, D gene, J gene, CDR3 protein. The D gene is left open where the match is weak.

TRBV6-5,TRBD1,TRBJ2-7,CASSYSWTGNNEQYF
TRBV6-2/TRBV6-3,TRBD2,TRBJ2-1,CASSHGAGASYNEQFF
TRBV3-1,TRBD2,TRBJ2-5,CASSQFSSGRETQYF
TRBV30,-,TRBJ1-6,CAWSVISLNSPLHF
TRBV5-6,TRBD1,TRBJ2-3,CASSLGQGNTDTQYF
TRBV28,-,TRBJ2-1,CASSWEYNEQFF
TRBV19,TRBD2,TRBJ2-3,CASRNSGINSDTQYF
TRBV3-1,-,TRBJ2-6,CASSLTGVGANVLTF
TRBV10-1,-,TRBJ2-6,CAISESEDTASGANVLTF
TRBV12-3/TRBV12-4,TRBD1,TRBJ1-6,CASSSNTGVSPLHF
TRBV9,TRBD1,TRBJ1-2,CASSVASTGEASYTF
TRBV12-3/TRBV12-4,TRBD2,TRBJ2-5,CASSFSSGGETQYF
TRBV6-2/TRBV6-3,TRBD1,TRBJ2-3,CASSHPRDRVIDTQYF
TRBV20-1,-,TRBJ1-1,CSAREGAALSTEAFF
TRBV5-8,TRBD1,TRBJ1-2,CASSLKYRDRYTF
TRBV20-1,-,TRBJ2-1,CSALNLRRIGQFF
TRBV20-1,TRBD2,TRBJ2-1,CSAAAGTSSYNEQFF
TRBV25-1,-,TRBJ1-3,CASSEGRVSGNTIYF
TRBV20-1,-,TRBJ1-6,CSATHDRLGTSPLHF
TRBV5-6,-,TRBJ1-5,CASSSRVRSNQPQHF
TRBV15,TRBD1,TRBJ1-5,CATSRDGTEHQPQHF
TRBV10-3,TRBD1,TRBJ2-7,CATSGQGAYEQYF
TRBV7-8,-,TRBJ2-7,CASTLGQGLLGEQYF
TRBV3-1,-,TRBJ2-3,CASSQAIDTQYF
TRBV2,-,TRBJ2-1,CASIRDSPFFEQFF
TRBV7-9,-,TRBJ1-1,CASGFWLNTEAFF
TRBV5-4,TRBD1,TRBJ1-2,CASRAGTGSFYGYTF
TRBV19,TRBD2,TRBJ2-7,CASSMGLADEQYF
TRBV2,TRBD1,TRBJ1-5,CASATGENQPQHF
TRBV3-2,-,TRBJ1-5,CASSPTTGSVNQPQHF
TRBV24-1,TRBD2,TRBJ2-3,CATSDYLAGVIDTQYF
TRBV19,-,TRBJ1-1,CATRVGPNTEAFF
TRBV6-1,-,TRBJ1-4,CASSPNPGQPEKLFF
TRBV29-1,-,TRBJ2-1,CSVEDRRVSPNEQFF
TRBV18,TRBD1,TRBJ2-7,CASSPDRGNEQYF
TRBV12-3/TRBV12-4,TRBD1,TRBJ1-5,CASSPRPVGSGGRPQHF
TRBV18,-,TRBJ2-7,CASSPGTYEQYF
TRBV18,-,TRBJ2-5,CASSPNYRSAQETQYF
TRBV2,TRBD1,TRBJ1-4,CASTGGTGGEKLFF
TRBV10-3,-,TRBJ2-5,CAISEIARQGGKETQYF
TRBV7-8,TRBD2,TRBJ2-1,CASSSRLAGGPYNEQFF
TRBV5-8,TRBD1,TRBJ2-7,CASTPSRDRASYEQYF
TRBV20-1,-,TRBJ2-7,CSARGWGSSYEQYF
TRBV20-1,TRBD2,TRBJ2-3,CSARLAGDTQYF
TRBV2,-,TRBJ2-7,CASRRSYEQYF
TRBV3-1,-,TRBJ1-5,CASSQWGPGQPQHF
TRBV12-3/TRBV12-4,-,TRBJ2-2,CASSLGGTGELFF
TRBV7-8,TRBD2,TRBJ2-3,CASSNLMTSGTDTQYF
TRBV7-2,TRBD2,TRBJ2-7,CASSLRASKRGFTGNWDEQYF
TRBV20-1,TRBD2,TRBJ2-3,CSPSGNTDTQYF
TRBV5-6,TRBD2,TRBJ2-1,CASSPGTSGSDNEQFF
TRBV7-2,-,TRBJ2-3,CASSTRAGPVPDTQYF